The table lists the clone carrying this TCR beta chain with a few counts. V lost 2 bases, J lost 1 base, and 8 bases stayed unmatched. This CDR3 spans 17 amino acids. The germline V gene has CDR1 MNHEY and CDR2 SVGEGT. Specified time point: persistent/refractory GD, antithyroid drugs over 5 years with positive TRAb. Generation of the TCR library employed RNA extracted from PBMCs. These data originate in a study of regulatory T cells in long-lasting Graves disease. The TCR beta library used iRepertoire HTBI primers with Arm-PCR amplification of CDR3. One entry per CDR3 protein, called by TCRdb with MiXCR from the multiplex PCR reads. This sample carries 250,000 to 300,000 distinct CDR3 sequences, 22% of them seen once, and the ten largest clones take approximately 60%.

The chain combines TRBV6-2 or TRBV6-3 with TRBJ1-1; 9 nucleotides agree with TRBD1. Sequenced here: peripheral blood mononuclear cells (PBMCs), sampled when the disease was refractory, from a patient treated with antithyroid drugs. This receptor was obtained from a female donor with Graves disease. In DNA form, the CDR3 reads TGTGCCAGCAGTTACACCCAACAGGGGGCAGGGAACACTGAAGCTTTCTTT. Translated, it gives CASSYTQQGAGNTEAFF.